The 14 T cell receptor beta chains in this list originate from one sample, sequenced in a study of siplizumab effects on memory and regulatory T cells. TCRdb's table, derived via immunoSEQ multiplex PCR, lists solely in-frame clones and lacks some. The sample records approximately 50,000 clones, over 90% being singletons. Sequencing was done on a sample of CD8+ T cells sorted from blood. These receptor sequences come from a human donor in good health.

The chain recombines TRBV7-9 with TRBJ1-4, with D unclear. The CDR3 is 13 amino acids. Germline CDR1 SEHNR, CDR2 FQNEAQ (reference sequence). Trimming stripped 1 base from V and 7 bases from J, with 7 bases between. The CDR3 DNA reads TGTGCCAGCAGCTTAGGGTGGGGTGAAAAACTGTTTTTT. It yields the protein CASSLGWGEKLFF.

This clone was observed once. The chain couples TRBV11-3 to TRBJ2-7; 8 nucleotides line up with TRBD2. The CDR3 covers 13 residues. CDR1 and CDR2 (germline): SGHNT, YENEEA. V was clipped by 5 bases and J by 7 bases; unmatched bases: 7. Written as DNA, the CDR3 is TGTGCCAGCAGCCAGGCGGGGGGCGGAGAGCAGTACTTC. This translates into CASSQAGGGEQYF.

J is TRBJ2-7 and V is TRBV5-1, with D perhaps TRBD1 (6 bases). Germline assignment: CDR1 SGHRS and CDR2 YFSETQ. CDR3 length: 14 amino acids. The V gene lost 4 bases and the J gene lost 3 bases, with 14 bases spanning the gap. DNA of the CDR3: TGCGCCAGCAGCCCGGGACACGGTAACTACGAGCAGTACTTC. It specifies CASSPGHGNYEQYF.

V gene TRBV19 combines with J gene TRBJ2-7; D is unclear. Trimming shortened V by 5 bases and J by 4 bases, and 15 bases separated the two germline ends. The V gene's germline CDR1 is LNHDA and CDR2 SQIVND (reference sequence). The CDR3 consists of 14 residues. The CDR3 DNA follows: TGTGCCAGTAGTCCTGACTCGGCCAGTTACGAGCAGTACTTC. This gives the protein CASSPDSASYEQYF.

Here the CDR3 reads CASSHFRDSNEKLFF. CDR3 nucleotides: TGCGCCAGCAGCCACTTCCGGGACAGTAATGAAAAACTGTTTTTT. The chain couples TRBV4-1 to TRBJ1-4; 7 bases agree with TRBD1. The V segment lost 3 bases and the J segment 4 bases; nucleotides outside the gene matches: 5. CDR1 is MGHRA, CDR2 YSYEKL, per germline. The length of the CDR3 is 15 residues.

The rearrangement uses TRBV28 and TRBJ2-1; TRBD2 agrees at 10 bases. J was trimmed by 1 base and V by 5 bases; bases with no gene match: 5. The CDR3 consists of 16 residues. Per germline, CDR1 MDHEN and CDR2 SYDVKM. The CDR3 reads CASSDGLAVSYNEQFF. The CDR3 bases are TGTGCCAGCAGTGACGGACTAGCGGTGTCCTACAATGAGCAGTTCTTC.

The CDR3 is CSVTEGPPGETQYF. CDR3 nucleotide sequence: TGCAGCGTTACGGAGGGACCTCCCGGAGAGACCCAGTACTTC. The chain carries TRBV29-1 and TRBJ2-5; TRBD2 might be the D (6 bases). The germline gives CDR1 SQVTM, CDR2 ANQGSEA. CDR3 length equals 14 residues. Trimming took 5 bases from V and 4 from J, leaving 17 bases between them.

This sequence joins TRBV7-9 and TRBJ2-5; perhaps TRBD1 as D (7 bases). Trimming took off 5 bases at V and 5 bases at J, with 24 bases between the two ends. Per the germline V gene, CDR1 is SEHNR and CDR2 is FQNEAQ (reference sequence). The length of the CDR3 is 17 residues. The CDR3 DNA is TGTGCCAGCAGCAAACGGCGGGACAAGACAGGGTGGGAGACCCAGTACTTC. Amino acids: CASSKRRDKTGWETQYF. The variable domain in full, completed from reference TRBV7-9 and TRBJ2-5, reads DTGVSQNPRHKITKRGQNVTFRCDPISEHNRLYWYRQTLGQGPEFLTYFQNEAQLEKSRLLSDRFSAERPKGSFSTLEIQRTEQGDSAMYLCASSKRRDKTGWETQYFGPGTRLLVL.

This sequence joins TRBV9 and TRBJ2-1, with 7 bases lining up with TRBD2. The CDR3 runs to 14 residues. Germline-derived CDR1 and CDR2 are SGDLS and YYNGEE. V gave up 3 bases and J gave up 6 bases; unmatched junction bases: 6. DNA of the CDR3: TGTGCCAGCAGCGAGCGGGGATTGCCCAATGAGCAGTTCTTC. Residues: CASSERGLPNEQFF.

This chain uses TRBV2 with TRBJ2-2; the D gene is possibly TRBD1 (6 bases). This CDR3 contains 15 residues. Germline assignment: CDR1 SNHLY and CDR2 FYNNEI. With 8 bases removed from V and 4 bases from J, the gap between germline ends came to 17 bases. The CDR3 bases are TGTGCCAGCGGGAGAACAGGGTCGATCACCGGGGAGCTGTTTTTT. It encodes CASGRTGSITGELFF. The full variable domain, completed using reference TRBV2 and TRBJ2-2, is EPEVTQTPSHQVTQMGQEVILRCVPISNHLYFYWYRQILGQKVEFLVSFYNNEISEKSEIFDDQFSVERPDGSNFTLKIRSTKLEDSAMYFCASGRTGSITGELFFGEGSRLTVL.

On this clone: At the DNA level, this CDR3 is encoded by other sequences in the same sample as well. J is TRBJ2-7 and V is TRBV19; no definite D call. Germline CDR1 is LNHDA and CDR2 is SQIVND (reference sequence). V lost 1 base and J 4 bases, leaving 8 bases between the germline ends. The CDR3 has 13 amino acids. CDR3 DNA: TGTGCCAGTAGTATAGGCAAGCTATACGAGCAGTACTTC. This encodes CASSIGKLYEQYF.

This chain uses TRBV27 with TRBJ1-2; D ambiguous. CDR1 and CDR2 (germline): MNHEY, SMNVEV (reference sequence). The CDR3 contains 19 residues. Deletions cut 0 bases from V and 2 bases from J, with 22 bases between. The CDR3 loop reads CASSLSNNVRDAGNYGYTF. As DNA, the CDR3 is TGTGCCAGCAGTTTATCGAATAATGTGCGGGATGCGGGGAACTATGGCTACACCTTC.

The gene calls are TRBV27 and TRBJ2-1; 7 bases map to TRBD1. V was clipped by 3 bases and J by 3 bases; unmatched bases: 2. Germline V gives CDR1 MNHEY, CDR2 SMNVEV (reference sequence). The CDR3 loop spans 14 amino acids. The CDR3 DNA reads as TGTGCCAGCAGTTTCCGGGACAGCTACAATGAGCAGTTCTTC. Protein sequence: CASSFRDSYNEQFF.

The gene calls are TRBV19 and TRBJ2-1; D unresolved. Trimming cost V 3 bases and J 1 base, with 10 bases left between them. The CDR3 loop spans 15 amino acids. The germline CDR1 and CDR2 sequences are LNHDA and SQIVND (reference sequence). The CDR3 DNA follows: TGTGCCAGTAGTATGGCCCGAGGATCCTACAATGAGCAGTTCTTC. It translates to CASSMARGSYNEQFF. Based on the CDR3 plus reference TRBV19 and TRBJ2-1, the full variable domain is DGGITQSPKYLFRKEGQNVTLSCEQNLNHDAMYWYRQDPGQGLRLIYYSQIVNDFQKGDIAEGYSVSREKKESFPLTVTSAQKNPTAFYLCASSMARGSYNEQFFGPGTRLTVL.